Following are 28 T cell receptor beta chains from one sample sequenced in a study of post-analysis software for immune sequencing data. The antigens for these receptors are not known. Findings and limits, study-wide: The five TRBV segments detected at higher frequency in patients than in controls included TRBV5-6, TRBV5-1 and TRBV20-1.

The authors incorporated unique molecular identifiers into the TCR beta cDNA libraries. Each CDR3 protein is one row after TCRdb ran MiXCR on the PCR reads. The table lists approximately 730,000 distinct CDR3 sequences, about half of them singletons. Material: blood. The receptors here all came from a girl aged 10 to 17 with multiple sclerosis.

Note on this clonotype: One junction end disagrees with the germline gene, perhaps due to a read error. This chain links TRBV12-3 or TRBV12-4 with TRBJ1-1; tentative D call: TRBD1 (5 bases). CDR3 length: 14 amino acids. This CDR3 reads CASTWGGVNTGAFF. The CDR3 coding sequence is TGTGCCAGCACCTGGGGAGGGGTGAACACTGGAGCTTTCTTT.

The CDR3 protein is CASSESGGRAGEQFF. The CDR3 DNA follows: TGCGCCAGCAGTGAGTCTGGCGGGAGGGCCGGTGAGCAGTTCTTC. The V call is TRBV10-2, the J call TRBJ2-1; 9 bases are shared with TRBD2. This CDR3 region has 15 residues. Per germline, CDR1 WSHSY and CDR2 SAAADI. With 0 bases clipped from V and 9 bases from J, the junction kept 6 bases outside the gene matches.

The chain carries TRBV10-3 and TRBJ2-1; tentatively, D is TRBD2 (6 bases). Germline V CDR1 and CDR2: ENHRY, SYGVKD. The CDR3 covers 20 residues. V lost 2 bases to trimming and J lost 1 base, with 24 bases between them. As DNA, the CDR3 is TGTGCCATCAGTGAGCCGACGACTAGTTGGGGCACACCATCCTACAATGAGCAGTTCTTC. Translating it yields CAISEPTTSWGTPSYNEQFF.

The CDR3: CASSFRSSGAREQFF. The CDR3 DNA reads TGTGCCAGCAGTTTTCGGTCTAGCGGGGCCCGGGAGCAGTTCTTC. The chain joins TRBV28 to TRBJ2-1; the match to TRBD2 covers 9 bases. Germline trimming cut 3 bases from V and 10 bases from J; bases unmatched to any gene: 10. Germline loops: CDR1 MDHEN, CDR2 SYDVKM. The CDR3 is made up of 15 amino acids. Complete variable domain (other parts from reference TRBV28 and TRBJ2-1): DVKVTQSSRYLVKRTGEKVFLECVQDMDHENMFWYRQDPGLGLRLIYFSYDVKMKEKGDIPEGYSVSREKKERFSLILESASTNQTSMYLCASSFRSSGAREQFFGPGTRLTVL.

This rearrangement joins TRBV29-1 to TRBJ1-4; 8 nucleotides agree with TRBD1. CDR1 and CDR2 (germline): SQVTM, ANQGSEA. V shed 1 base, J shed 7 bases, and the junction held 8 bases outside the gene matches. This CDR3 comprises 15 residues. CDR3 in amino acids: CSVEGPGQGGEKLFF. The CDR3 region has the DNA TGCAGCGTTGAAGGCCCCGGACAGGGTGGTGAAAAACTGTTTTTT.

This clonotype was detected only a few times. This rearrangement joins TRBV27 to TRBJ2-7; 7 bases match TRBD2. This CDR3 region has 15 residues. Trimming removed 4 bases from V and 2 bases from J; junction bases left unmatched: 8. In germline, CDR1 is MNHEY, CDR2 SMNVEV (reference sequence). CDR3 sequence (DNA): TGTGCCAGCAGTTCCCTTGGGGAGGGGACCTACGAGCAGTACTTC. Residues: CASSSLGEGTYEQYF.

This clonotype was seen more than once but under ten times. The chain links TRBV12-3 or TRBV12-4 to TRBJ2-7, with 8 positions matching TRBD2. J was trimmed by 5 bases and V by 2 bases; bases with no gene match: 8. The CDR3 is 15 residues long. CDR3 sequence reads: CASSLSGRPANEQYF. DNA of the CDR3: TGTGCCAGCAGTTTAAGCGGGAGACCCGCCAACGAGCAGTACTTC.

This clonotype has more than one count but fewer than ten. The chain uses TRBV29-1 and TRBJ2-3; D unclear. The V end lost 4 bases, the J end lost 4 bases, and 9 bases lay between the germline ends. The CDR3 sequence is 12 residues long. The germline V gene encodes CDR1 SQVTM and CDR2 ANQGSEA. CDR3 amino acids: CSVVPSADTQYF. DNA of the CDR3: TGCAGCGTTGTTCCCTCGGCAGATACGCAGTATTTT.

This chain uses TRBV18 with TRBJ2-7; D is unclear. The V gene lost 3 bases and the J gene lost 7 bases, with 19 bases spanning the gap. This CDR3 region has 15 residues. The germline V gene encodes CDR1 KGHSH and CDR2 LQKENI. CDR3 residues: CASSPFDGRAAEQYF. The CDR3 DNA follows: TGTGCCAGCTCACCCTTCGATGGCCGGGCAGCGGAGCAGTACTTC. The variable domain in full, with the rest retrieved from reference TRBV18 and TRBJ2-7, is NAGVMQNPRHLVRRRGQEARLRCSPMKGHSHVYWYRQLPEEGLKFMVYLQKENIIDESGMPKERFSAEFPKEGPSILRIQQVVRGDSAAYFCASSPFDGRAAEQYFGPGTRLTVT.

The V and J genes are TRBV13 and TRBJ2-3; 7 bases match TRBD2. The length of the CDR3 is 20 residues. The ends lost 2 bases at V and 3 bases at J; junction bases unmatched: 20. CDR1 is PRHDT and CDR2 is FYEKMQ in the germline V gene (reference sequence). The CDR3 protein is CASSLYTNTRWEGLTDTQYF. The CDR3 DNA is TGTGCCAGCAGCTTATATACCAACACTAGGTGGGAGGGCCTTACAGATACGCAGTATTTT. Supplemented by reference TRBV13 and TRBJ2-3, the full variable domain reads AAGVIQSPRHLIKEKRETATLKCYPIPRHDTVYWYQQGPGQDPQFLISFYEKMQSDKGSIPDRFSAQQFSDYHSELNMSSLELGDSALYFCASSLYTNTRWEGLTDTQYFGPGTRLTVL.

This clonotype has just one count. The chain carries TRBV20-1 and TRBJ2-1; 12 bases are a match to TRBD2. The V and J ends lost 0 bases and 6 bases, in that order; junction bases with no gene match: 12. Germline V gene data show CDR1 as DFQATT and CDR2 as SNEGSKA (reference sequence). This CDR3 region has 18 residues. CDR3 nucleotide sequence: TGCAGTGCTAGAGATCGTGCTAGCGGGAGGGTTATCCGCAATGAGCAGTTCTTC. It specifies CSARDRASGRVIRNEQFF.

This rearrangement joins TRBV20-1 to TRBJ2-1; 12 bases match TRBD2. Germline CDR1 is DFQATT and CDR2 is SNEGSKA (reference sequence). CDR3 size: 15 residues. V shed 5 bases and J 7 bases; nucleotides not matched to a gene: 9. The DNA for the CDR3 is TGCAGTGCTCCCACTAGCGGGAGGATGGCAAATGAGCAGTTCTTC. Translating gives CSAPTSGRMANEQFF.

This rearrangement joins TRBV11-1 to TRBJ2-5; 9 bases map to TRBD2. The germline V gene encodes CDR1 SGHAT and CDR2 FQDESV (reference sequence). The CDR3 is 16 residues long. The junction had 7 bases not matched to a gene; V was cut back by 0 bases and J by 5 bases. The CDR3 loop reads CASSLASGRFGETQYF. CDR3 in DNA: TGTGCCAGCAGCTTAGCTAGCGGGAGATTCGGGGAGACCCAGTACTTC.

This chain connects TRBV29-1 to TRBJ2-5; the D gene could be TRBD1 or TRBD2 (6 bases each). The germline V gene has CDR1 SQVTM and CDR2 ANQGSEA. This CDR3 region has 17 residues. Trimming removed 2 bases from V and 1 base from J, with 20 bases in between. CDR3 DNA sequence: TGCAGCGTTGAAAGGGGGGAAAGGTTAATGGGCCAAGAGACCCAGTACTTC. This translates into CSVERGERLMGQETQYF.

With regard to this clonotype: A clone one base away is much larger, so this may be a read error. The chain combines TRBV7-9 with TRBJ1-2, with 8 bases fitting TRBD1. Germline V gives CDR1 SEHNR, CDR2 FQNEAQ (reference sequence). The CDR3 covers 14 residues. The CDR3 is CACSSWTGNYGYTF. The CDR3 region has the DNA TGTGCCTGCAGCTCCTGGACAGGGAACTATGGCTACACCTTC.

This clonotype was picked up a small number of times. The chain has TRBV14 and TRBJ2-5, with 11 bases lining up with TRBD1. The J call is uncertain, as TRBJ2-7 better fits the DNA end. The CDR3 spans 17 residues. Germline CDR1 SGHDN, CDR2 FVKESK. The CDR3 spells CASSQDPRDRGDYEQYF. As DNA, the CDR3 is TGTGCCAGCAGCCAAGACCCACGGGACAGGGGGGACTACGAGCAGTACTTC.

This chain links TRBV7-2 with TRBJ2-4, with D hard to call. The length of the CDR3 is 15 residues. Trimming stripped 5 bases from V and 1 base from J, with 12 bases between. Germline V gene data show CDR1 as SGHTA and CDR2 as FQGNSA. CDR3 sequence: CASSHKAVAKNIQYF. In DNA, the CDR3 is TGTGCCAGCAGCCACAAGGCGGTGGCCAAAAACATTCAGTACTTC.

The chain couples TRBV12-3 or TRBV12-4 to TRBJ2-4; D may be TRBD1 or TRBD2 (7 bases each). This CDR3 is built from 12 residues. Trimming stripped 6 bases from V and 13 bases from J, with 16 bases between. The chain's CDR3 is CASSSDREGQYF. Written as DNA, the CDR3 is TGTGCCAGCAGCTCCGACAGGGAGGGGCAGTACTTC.

This clonotype was picked up a small number of times. The chain combines TRBV10-3 with TRBJ2-4; 10 bases agree with TRBD1. The last part of the DNA fits TRBJ2-7 better; the J call may be wrong. The germline V gene has CDR1 ENHRY and CDR2 SYGVKD. This CDR3 contains 15 residues. CDR3 in DNA: TGTGCCATCAGTGATGGGGACAGGGGAATTTACGAGCAGTACTTC. This gives the protein CAISDGDRGIYEQYF.

Remarks on this clonotype: A read error may account for a junction end that differs from germline. The rearrangement joins TRBV9 to TRBJ1-1, with D unresolved. In germline, CDR1 is SGDLS, CDR2 YYNGEE. The CDR3 spans 15 residues. CDR3 protein: CASSPQSKGNTEAFF. The CDR3 nucleotides read TGTGCCAGCAGCCCCCAGAGTAAGGGAAACACCGAAGCTTTCTTT.

This clonotype was counted only a few times. The rearrangement joins TRBV2 to TRBJ2-4, with 9 positions matching TRBD1. Matching the DNA end better, TRBJ2-7 makes the J call doubtful. From germline, CDR1 is SNHLY and CDR2 FYNNEI. The CDR3 consists of 14 residues. CDR3 sequence reads: CASSDGTGYNEQYF. DNA of the CDR3: TGTGCCAGCAGTGATGGGACAGGGTATAACGAGCAGTACTTC.

In its sample, this clonotype was seen a few times. This rearrangement joins TRBV10-3 to TRBJ2-5; D might be TRBD1 or TRBD2, each matching 5 bases. This CDR3 region has 12 residues. V gave up 6 bases and J gave up 4 bases, with 9 bases separating them. From germline, CDR1 is ENHRY and CDR2 SYGVKD. CDR3 DNA: TGTGCCATCAGAGGGACGGGAGAGACCCAGTACTTC. Amino acids: CAIRGTGETQYF.

This rearrangement joins TRBV5-1 to TRBJ2-7, with D possibly being TRBD1 or TRBD2 (6 bases each). V gave up 1 base and J gave up 1 base, with 18 bases separating them. CDR1 and CDR2 (germline): SGHRS, YFSETQ. This CDR3 comprises 17 residues. This CDR3 reads CASSLRESTQGSYEQYF. The CDR3 DNA is TGCGCCAGCAGCTTGCGGGAGTCTACTCAGGGGTCCTACGAGCAGTACTTC.

This rearrangement joins TRBV20-1 to TRBJ2-1; the match to TRBD2 covers 11 bases. J lost 7 bases, V lost 0 bases, and 11 bases had no gene match. Per the germline V gene, CDR1 is DFQATT and CDR2 is SNEGSKA (reference sequence). This CDR3 region has 17 residues. This CDR3 reads CSARDSLLAGGGNEQFF. The CDR3 DNA reads as TGCAGTGCTAGAGACTCCCTTCTAGCGGGAGGTGGTAATGAGCAGTTCTTC.

This clonotype was recorded a few times. The chain links TRBV5-1 to TRBJ2-4; 8 bases are shared with TRBD1. In germline, CDR1 is SGHRS, CDR2 YFSETQ. The CDR3 contains 13 residues. V dropped 4 bases and J dropped 13; count of bases not matched to a gene: 10. The CDR3 nucleotides are TGCGCCAGCAGCCCCACCTTGACAGGGGAACAGTACTTC. This gives the protein CASSPTLTGEQYF.

The table lists this clonotype with a count of one. This chain links TRBV7-3 with TRBJ2-6, with no clear D. The germline V gene encodes CDR1 SGHTA and CDR2 FQGTGA. Trimming removed 0 bases at V and 2 bases at J, with 8 bases between. The CDR3 is 16 amino acids. The CDR3 reads CASSLTLGTGANVLTF. CDR3 in DNA: TGTGCCAGCAGCTTAACGTTGGGGACTGGGGCCAACGTCCTGACTTTC.

The chain uses TRBV12-3 or TRBV12-4 and TRBJ2-7; D perhaps matches TRBD2 (5 bases). The CDR3 is made up of 15 amino acids. With 0 bases removed from V and 0 bases from J, the gap between germline ends came to 9 bases. CDR3 in amino acids: CASSLAGSSSYEQYF. DNA of the CDR3: TGTGCCAGCAGTTTAGCGGGGAGCAGCTCCTACGAGCAGTACTTC.

This clonotype was seen once. The chain joins TRBV19 to TRBJ2-3; no firm D call. The CDR3 runs to 14 residues. Germline assignment: CDR1 LNHDA and CDR2 SQIVND (reference sequence). The germline V and J ends were trimmed by 5 bases and 2 bases, with 11 bases remaining between them. The CDR3 loop is CASSPKKNTDTQYF. The CDR3 bases are TGTGCCAGTAGTCCAAAGAAAAACACAGATACGCAGTATTTT.